Sequencing of this T cell receptor beta chain was carried out in a study of T cell repertoires in aging, cancer and after chemotherapy (dated by TCRdb to between 2018 and 2021). Some background on the complete study: Six donor age groups were covered, ranging from 30 or younger up to 70 or older, and each group contained at least three individuals. Healthy donor control TCR repertoires were recorded over several months to years and showed clear clonal overlap across re-sampling. In total, the full dataset held several million TCR reads. The study profiled peripheral blood TCR beta repertoires from healthy donors and cancer patients to examine immunoaging and T cell reconstitution after chemotherapy. Alongside fewer than 100 healthy donors serving as a reference group, the cohort included over 200 cancer patients, of whom some 90 had hematological cancers and 120 to 130 had solid cancers.

Trimming takes 5 bases from V and 3 bases from J, and the germline ends sit 10 bases apart. Including cysteine and phenylalanine, the CDR3 has 13 amino acids. Only the CDR3 DNA stays, 39 bases, in frame from base 1. The germline V gene encodes CDR1 WNHNN and CDR2 SYGVQD (reference sequence). Rearranged TRB sequences spanning V, D and J segments were amplified in a multiplex touch-down PCR with a mixed TRB-A/B primer pool. Illumina adapters and sample indices were attached to the amplicons through two consecutive PCR reactions run with Phusion HS II polymerase. The amplicons were purified from gel with the NucleoSpin Gel and PCR Clean-up kit and then assessed with Qubit and an Agilent 2100 Bioanalyzer. Sequencing of libraries was carried out on an Illumina MiSeq in 600-cycle, single-indexed, paired-end runs. On the authors' methods: Processing of the TRB sequences was carried out with MiXCR versions 2.12 and 3.0.5. Each unique CDR3 nucleotide sequence counted as one clone, and only productive sequences with at least two reads were retained. Repertoire metrics included Shannon diversity, evenness, clonality (one minus evenness), and alpha-parameterized diversity profiles from alpha 0 to 5. The IGoR algorithm was used to calculate generation probabilities of clones in the paired pre- and post-chemotherapy samples. TCRdb's own reprocessing of the public reads used fastp at Q25 and MiXCR and kept productive beta chains. Entries are consolidated by CDR3 protein sequence, retaining the most common genes and DNA. These V and J calls derive from TCRdb rather than the authors' analysis. The sample contains about 6,000 distinct CDR3 sequences, around a quarter of them found a single time. Jointly, the top ten make up about 9.5% of the sample.

Overall study results and their limits: The authors noted that the repertoire data do not allow conclusions about immunological memory after chemotherapy. An increase in median generation probability over the chemotherapy interval was observed in both cancer cohorts, suggesting that the repertoire was reconstituted through rebound thymic output. In healthy donors, the drop in TCR diversity with age came mainly from a loss of richness, whereas in cancer patients a loss of evenness also played a part. Compared with age-matched healthy donors, untreated patients with either hematological or solid cancers had significantly lower TCR diversity in the blood along with higher clonality.

Judged by its sample share, this clonotype qualifies as medium-sized (0.01 to 0.1%). What antigen it recognizes has not been identified. No qualities accompany the bases; no much larger clone lies one base away. TCR beta rearrangements were amplified from genomic DNA extracted from peripheral blood rather than from sorted cells or RNA. This TCR was recovered from a human donor in good health. The receptor chain draws on TRBV10-1 and TRBJ1-2, with the D gene call left open. The sample consisted of blood. The nucleotide sequence reads as follows: TGCGCCAGCAGTTCTAGTCCGGACTATGGCTACACCTTC. Protein translation: CASSSSPDYGYTF.